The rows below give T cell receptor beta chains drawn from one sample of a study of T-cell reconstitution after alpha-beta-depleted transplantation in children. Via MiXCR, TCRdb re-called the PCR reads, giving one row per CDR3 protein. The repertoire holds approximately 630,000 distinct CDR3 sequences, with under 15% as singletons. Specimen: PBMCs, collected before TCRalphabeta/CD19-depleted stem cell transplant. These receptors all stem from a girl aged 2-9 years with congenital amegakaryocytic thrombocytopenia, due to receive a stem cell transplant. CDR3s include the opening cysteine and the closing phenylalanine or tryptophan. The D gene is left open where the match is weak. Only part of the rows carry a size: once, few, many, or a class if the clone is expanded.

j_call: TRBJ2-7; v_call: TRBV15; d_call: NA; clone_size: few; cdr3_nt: TGTGCCACCAGCAGAGTTGTCGGCTCCTACGAGCAGTACTTC; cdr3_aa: CATSRVVGSYEQYF
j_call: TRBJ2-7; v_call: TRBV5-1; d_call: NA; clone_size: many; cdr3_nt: TGCGCCAGCAGCTCGTTGGGGGCTACTACTTACGAGCAGTACTTC; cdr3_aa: CASSSLGATTYEQYF
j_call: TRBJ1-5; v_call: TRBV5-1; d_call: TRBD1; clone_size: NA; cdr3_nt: TGCGCCAGCAGCTTGGAGACAGGGCCGGGTCAGCCCCAGCATTTT; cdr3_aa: CASSLETGPGQPQHF
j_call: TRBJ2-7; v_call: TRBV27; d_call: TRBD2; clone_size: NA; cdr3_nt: TGTGCCAGCAGTTTAATGAGGCCGGGAGGGCCGTACGAGCAGTACTTC; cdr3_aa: CASSLMRPGGPYEQYF
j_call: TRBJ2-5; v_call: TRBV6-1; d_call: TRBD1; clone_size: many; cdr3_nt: TGTGCCAGCAGTGTCGGACAGGGGCAAGAGACCCAGTACTTC; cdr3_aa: CASSVGQGQETQYF
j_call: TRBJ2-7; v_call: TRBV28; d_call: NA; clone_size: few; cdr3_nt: TGTGCCAGCCGAACCGGGACGGGTTTCTACGAGCAGTACTTC; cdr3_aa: CASRTGTGFYEQYF
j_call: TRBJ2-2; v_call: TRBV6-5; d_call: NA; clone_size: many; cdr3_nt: TGTGCCAGCAGTTACTCAGGGGGTAATACCGGGGAGCTGTTTTTT; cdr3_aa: CASSYSGGNTGELFF
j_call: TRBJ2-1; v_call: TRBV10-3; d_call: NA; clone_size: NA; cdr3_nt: TGTGCCATCACCACGGCCCAAGACAATGAGCAGTTCTTC; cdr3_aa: CAITTAQDNEQFF
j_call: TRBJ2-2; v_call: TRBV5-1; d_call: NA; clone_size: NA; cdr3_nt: TGCGCCAGCGCAATCGGGACACCCAACACCGGGGAGCTGTTTTTT; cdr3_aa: CASAIGTPNTGELFF
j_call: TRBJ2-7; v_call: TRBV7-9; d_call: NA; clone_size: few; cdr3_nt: TGTGCCAGCAGCCCTGACAGGCAAACCTACGAGCAGTACTTC; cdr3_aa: CASSPDRQTYEQYF